The present T cell receptor beta chain was sequenced within a study of identical twins. Germline V gene lookup returns CDR1 SGHRS and CDR2 YFSETQ. V was clipped by 4 bases and J by 4 bases; unmatched bases: 4. This CDR3 has 14 amino acids. This clonotype was counted a few times. The antigen is not known. Each donor was a healthy Caucasian. Each CDR3 protein gets one entry after TCRdb re-called the 5' RACE reads with MiXCR. The sample holds 690,000 or so distinct CDR3 sequences, around 8.6% seen once. Notes on the study in general: A lower insertion count was a feature of abundant cord blood beta clonotypes, with no such feature in memory repertoires. Donors were not followed over many years; analysis was cross-sectional.

These data also formed part of another study, on yellow fever vaccine responses in identical twins.

The chain carries TRBV5-1 and TRBJ2-2, with 7 bases fitting TRBD1. This sequence was found in a woman younger than 35 in good health. The source material was PBMCs. CDR3 sequence (DNA): TGCGCCAGCAGCGGGGGACAGCCCACCGGGGAGCTGTTTTTT. It translates to CASSGGQPTGELFF.